Each of the 11 T cell receptor beta chains below was sequenced from the same sample in a study of blood T cell repertoires in COVID-19. Sequencing was performed with immunoSEQ multiplex PCR; in TCRdb, only in-frame clones are kept and a portion is missing. Counted here are roughly 73,000 clones, 75% to 85% occurring once; the ten biggest clones make up approximately 22%. Sequenced input: peripheral blood. These receptors were taken from a woman aged 70-85 years with acute or convalescent COVID-19.

This clone showed up just once. The chain employs TRBV19 and TRBJ1-1; 8 bases match TRBD1. The CDR3 contains 12 residues. Germline CDR1 is LNHDA and CDR2 is SQIVND (reference sequence). V shed 10 bases and J 5 bases; nucleotides not matched to a gene: 6. CDR3 sequence reads: CATGQGGTEAFF. The CDR3 DNA follows: TGTGCCACCGGACAGGGAGGTACTGAAGCTTTCTTT.

V gene TRBV25-1 combines with J gene TRBJ1-3; 8 bases are shared with TRBD1. Unmatched junction bases numbered 4, after V lost 0 bases and J lost 3 bases. Germline lookup yields CDR1 MGHDK and CDR2 SYGVNS. There are 16 residues in the CDR3. The CDR3 region is CASSEYRGQVGNTIYF. DNA for the CDR3: TGTGCCAGCAGTGAATATAGGGGACAGGTTGGAAACACCATATATTTT. Filled out from reference TRBV25-1 and TRBJ1-3, the complete variable domain reads EADIYQTPRYLVIGTGKKITLECSQTMGHDKMYWYQQDPGMELHLIHYSYGVNSTEKGDLSSESTVSRIRTEHFPLTLESARPSHTSQYLCASSEYRGQVGNTIYFGEGSWLTVV.

The chain joins TRBV2 to TRBJ2-7; 10 bases agree with TRBD2. J lost 1 base, V lost 1 base, and 10 bases had no gene match. The CDR3 sequence is 18 residues long. In germline, CDR1 is SNHLY, CDR2 FYNNEI. The CDR3 loop reads CASSEVWPSSGSSYEQYF. The CDR3 region has the DNA TGTGCCAGCAGTGAAGTATGGCCCTCTAGCGGGAGTTCCTACGAGCAGTACTTC. Full variable domain (rest looked up from reference TRBV2 and TRBJ2-7): EPEVTQTPSHQVTQMGQEVILRCVPISNHLYFYWYRQILGQKVEFLVSFYNNEISEKSEIFDDQFSVERPDGSNFTLKIRSTKLEDSAMYFCASSEVWPSSGSSYEQYFGPGTRLTVT.

This clone has just one count. The rearrangement uses TRBV5-1 and TRBJ2-3; possible D gene TRBD1, 6 bases. The CDR3 is made up of 14 amino acids. The V and J ends lost 3 bases and 4 bases respectively, with 12 bases between them. CDR1 is SGHRS, CDR2 YFSETQ, per germline. The CDR3 reads CASSSPGVPDTQYF. The DNA of the CDR3 is TGCGCCAGCAGCTCCCCAGGGGTACCAGATACGCAGTATTTT. Full variable domain (remainder filled in from reference TRBV5-1 and TRBJ2-3): KAGVTQTPRYLIKTRGQQVTLSCSPISGHRSVSWYQQTPGQGLQFLFEYFSETQRNKGNFPGRFSGRQFSNSRSEMNVSTLELGDSALYLCASSSPGVPDTQYFGPGTRLTVL.

CDR3 sequence reads: CASSLKGPYEQYF. The CDR3, as DNA: TGTGCCAGCAGTTTAAAGGGGCCCTACGAGCAGTACTTC. This sequence joins TRBV28 and TRBJ2-7, with D possibly matching TRBD1 (5 bases). Per germline, CDR1 MDHEN and CDR2 SYDVKM. V lost 2 bases and J lost 2, with 7 bases in between. The CDR3 sequence is 13 residues long.

Here the CDR3 DNA reads TGTGCCAGCAGCCAAGGGGCCATGACTAGCGGGAGGTCAGAGACCCAGTACTTC. Translated: CASSQGAMTSGRSETQYF. This rearrangement joins TRBV3-1 (or the pseudogene TRBV3-2) to TRBJ2-5, with 13 bases matching TRBD2. The CDR3 covers 18 residues. CDR1 LGHDT and CDR2 YNNKEL come from the germline V gene (reference sequence). V gave up 1 base and J gave up 4 bases; unmatched junction bases: 9.

V gene TRBV5-1 combines with J gene TRBJ2-7; 7 bases align to TRBD2. The germline V gene has CDR1 SGHRS and CDR2 YFSETQ. The CDR3 sequence is 16 residues long. J lost 3 bases, V lost 4 bases, and 13 bases had no gene match. CDR3 region: CASSPGGGGRYYEQYF. Written as DNA, the CDR3 is TGCGCCAGCAGCCCTGGGGGAGGCGGGAGATACTACGAGCAGTACTTC.

This rearrangement joins TRBV25-1 to TRBJ1-5; tentative D call: TRBD1 (5 bases). Per germline, CDR1 MGHDK and CDR2 SYGVNS. This CDR3 is 14 amino acids long. V was cut by 4 bases and J by 7 bases, with 14 bases left in between. The CDR3 region has the DNA TGTGCCAGCAGTGTTCAGGGTGCGGGACAGCCCCAGCATTTT. This codes for CASSVQGAGQPQHF.

V is TRBV11-2 and J is TRBJ1-2; no definite D call. CDR3 size: 14 residues. Germline values: CDR1 SGHAT, CDR2 FQNNGV. The V gene lost 4 bases and the J gene lost 8 bases, with 17 bases spanning the gap. This chain's CDR3 is CASSWTGMSGGYTF. The DNA of the CDR3 is TGTGCCAGCAGCTGGACCGGGATGTCAGGAGGCTACACCTTC.

This clone was observed a few times. The chain uses TRBV19 and TRBJ1-2; 7 bases match TRBD1. CDR1 LNHDA and CDR2 SQIVND come from the germline V gene (reference sequence). V shed 8 bases, J shed 2 bases, and the junction held 8 bases outside the gene matches. The CDR3 runs 14 residues. The CDR3 protein is CASQWGRGNYGYTF. DNA of the CDR3: TGTGCCAGTCAGTGGGGCAGGGGGAACTATGGCTACACCTTC.

The CDR3 reads CASRQGNGYTF. The DNA of the CDR3 is TGCGCCAGCAGACAGGGAAATGGCTACACCTTC. The chain employs TRBV10-2 and TRBJ1-2; tentative D call: TRBD1 (6 bases). Between the trimmed V and J ends, which lost 6 bases and 6 bases, there was a span of 8 bases. The CDR3 has 11 residues. Germline loops: CDR1 WSHSY, CDR2 SAAADI.